This TCR beta chain was recovered during a study of vaccination and CD4 T cells after COVID-19 (dated by TCRdb to the early 2020s). Background for the entire study: The convalescent cohort comprised six males and four females, including two Hispanic individuals, seven Caucasians, two Asians and one multiracial person. The spike-specific CD4+ TCR repertoire was compared before and after mRNA vaccination in over nine COVID-19 convalescent patients and a handful of infection-naive healthy vaccine recipients. The time from the second vaccine dose to post-vaccine blood sampling had a median of roughly 79 days and ranged from roughly 13 to 241 days. Culture stimuli were overlapping spike peptide pools from SARS-CoV-2 and from the common cold coronaviruses HCoV-NL63, HCoV-OC43 and HCoV-229E. Each participant got two doses of either the Pfizer-BioNTech BNT162b2 vaccine (n=8) or the Moderna mRNA-1273 vaccine (n=2). At the TCR clonotype level, an earlier paper using these donors assessed memory CD4+ T cell crossreactivity between SARS-CoV-2 and common cold coronavirus spike proteins. Post-COVID blood samples from convalescent patients were collected a median of around 110 days after diagnosis, with a range of roughly 35 to 161 days. Control cultures used a CEFX viral epitope pool as positive control, an HIV-1 Nef peptide pool as negative control, or no peptide. What the work shows at the level of the full study, not this receptor alone: Only a relatively small number of convalescent patients were included in the study, and early timepoints following natural infection were not analyzed. Of the vaccine-specific clones in convalescent patients, 304 of 307, or nearly all, reacted only to SARS-CoV-2 spike and did not cross-react with common cold coronaviruses. In convalescent patients, a median approximately 89% of post-vaccine SARS-CoV-2-reactive clones were detected only after vaccination, suggesting vaccine-specific priming. The median count of SARS-CoV-2-reactive clonotypes went up from approximately 22 after infection to roughly 38 after vaccination, although the change was not significant.

What this sample's treatment or condition label stands for: roughly 11-day PBMC culture with coronavirus spike peptide pools or control peptides (ViraFEST assay). CD4+ T cells from unexposed donors were collected before the COVID-19 pandemic (2011-2018). To expand antigen-specific T cells with peptide pools and then pick out the expanded clonotypes through TCR sequencing, the study relied on the ViraFEST assay. PBMCs were cultured at roughly 1.9 million per well in IMDM supplemented with approximately 4.7% human AB serum and 9.5 to 10 IU/ml IL-2, with 10 ug/ml peptide pools added. On days 3 and 7, half of the culture medium was replaced with fresh IL-2-containing medium. CD4+ T cells were isolated after approximately 10 days of culture through negative selection using the EasySep CD4+ T cell isolation kit. As cell number allowed, CD4+ T cells from unexposed donors were tested for reactivity to SARS-CoV-2 S and N and to four common cold coronavirus spike pools. Ficoll-Paque Plus gradient centrifugation was used to isolate PBMCs from whole blood, and the isolated PBMCs were then either used fresh or cryopreserved at -140C. In general, triplicate wells were set up for every culture condition. The leukapheresis product for the unexposed donors was obtained through commercial purchase.

The library was prepared using PCR. TCR sequencing of DNA from cultured CD4+ T cells used the Oncomine TCR Beta short-read assay at the Johns Hopkins FTIC core. Genomic DNA was extracted from the cultured CD4+ T cells with the QIAamp micro DNA kit. The Oncomine TCR Beta libraries from cultured CD4+ T cells were pooled using unique dual indexes and then sequenced on an Illumina iSeq 100. Processing in the source paper ran as follows. Non-productive sequences were removed, and CDR3s that did not start with C, did not end with F or W, or were shorter than 7 amino acids were discarded. Antigen-specific clonotypes were identified using the MANAFEST web application through comparison of peptide-stimulated wells with reference and other culture wells. To be called positive, a clone needed an FDR below 0.05, an odds ratio above 5, and a productive frequency above 0.1% in at least two of three replicate wells. Clonotypes that were significantly expanded in both SARS-CoV-2 spike wells and at least one common cold coronavirus spike condition were defined as cross-reactive. Similarity between CDR3 sequences was evaluated in R version 3.6.1 using Levenshtein distances (stringdist) and unrooted phylogenetic trees (ape). Through fastp at Q25 and MiXCR, TCRdb rebuilt clones from the public reads, retaining in-frame beta chains. Every entry covers one CDR3 protein and lists the most common genes and DNA from its rows. The V and J calls and clone size are TCRdb's, not the authors'. This sample lists 6,200 or so distinct CDR3 sequences; 33% were detected once. The ten largest make up roughly 40% of the sample.

The CDR3 holds 11 amino acids from the cysteine to the phenylalanine. Only the CDR3 DNA stays, 33 bases, in frame from base 1. V and J are trimmed by 5 bases and 4 bases, and the gene matches miss 2 bases of the junction. As encoded in the germline V gene (reference sequence), CDR1 is DFQATT while CDR2 is SNEGSKA. Notes on this clonotype: Its cognate antigen has yet to be identified. One base away there is no much larger clone; base qualities are not given.

This receptor chain uses TRBV20-1 and TRBJ2-7, with 7 bases matching TRBD1. The clonotype comes from a human donor in good health. Sequencing input: CD4+ T cells from blood, cultured in vitro. DNA sequence: TGCAGTGCTGGGACAGAGTACGAGCAGTACTTC. It translates to CSAGTEYEQYF.